A single sample gave rise to the 16 T cell receptor beta chains below, sequenced in a study of T cell responses to AZD1222 COVID-19 vaccine. Here immunoSEQ multiplex PCR was the method, and the copy in TCRdb shows in-frame clones only, minus some. The table has 110,000 or so clones, 88% seen once. The sequencing here drew on peripheral blood, taken 28 days after the second AZD1222 dose. The receptor source for this set is an adult who received the AZD1222 COVID-19 vaccine.

This chain connects TRBV4-3 to TRBJ2-3; TRBD1 matches at 9 bases. The germline CDR1 and CDR2 sequences are LGHNA and YSLEER. The CDR3 sequence is 16 residues long. V trimming: 0 bases; J trimming: 4 bases; junction bases outside the gene matches: 5. The CDR3 DNA reads TGCGCCAGCAGCCAAGAGGGACAGGGTCGGGCAGATACGCAGTATTTT. This codes for CASSQEGQGRADTQYF.

V and J are TRBV5-6 and TRBJ2-6; D remains ambiguous. The CDR3 runs to 16 residues. CDR1 is SGHDT, CDR2 YYEEEE, per germline. The V gene lost 2 bases and the J gene lost 0 bases, with 9 bases spanning the gap. In DNA form, the CDR3 reads TGTGCCAGCAGCTTTGGATCTACCTCTGGGGCCAACGTCCTGACTTTC. Its protein product is CASSFGSTSGANVLTF.

The chain recombines TRBV6-5 with TRBJ2-5, with 8 bases matching TRBD2. Germline values: CDR1 MNHEY, CDR2 SVGAGI. The CDR3 contains 14 residues. The trim removed 5 bases at V and 7 bases at J, leaving 9 bases unmatched. The CDR3, as DNA: TGTGCCAGCAGTCCGCGGGGGGCCGAGGGGACCCAGTACTTC. Its protein is CASSPRGAEGTQYF.

This clone was picked up a small number of times. The genes are TRBV7-3 and TRBJ1-6, with TRBD1 identical over 7 bases. The CDR3 contains 14 residues. CDR1 and CDR2 from the germline V gene are SGHTA and FQGTGA. The V gene end was trimmed by 5 bases and the J gene end by 9 bases; junction bases not matched to a gene: 7. The CDR3, as DNA: TGTGCCAGCAGCCGCGGGACAGAAGCTTCACCCCTCCACTTT. Translated, it gives CASSRGTEASPLHF.

V is TRBV24-1 and J is TRBJ1-2, with a possible D match to TRBD1 (5 bases). The CDR3 spans 15 residues. V was trimmed by 2 bases and J by 3 bases, leaving 12 bases between them. Per germline, CDR1 KGHDR and CDR2 SFDVKD. The CDR3 region is CATSDWGGRDYGYTF. Here the CDR3 DNA reads TGTGCCACCAGTGATTGGGGGGGTAGGGACTATGGCTACACCTTC.

In its sample, this clone was seen once. The gene calls are TRBV27 and TRBJ1-5, with D hard to call. Germline V CDR1 and CDR2: MNHEY, SMNVEV (reference sequence). Trimming removed 6 bases from V and 2 bases from J, with 8 bases in between. The CDR3 covers 13 residues. The chain's CDR3 is CASRPLGNQPQHF. In DNA, the CDR3 is TGTGCCAGCAGGCCATTGGGCAATCAGCCCCAGCATTTT.

The genes are TRBV7-2 and TRBJ1-1; 7 bases map to TRBD1. V lost 4 bases, J lost 7 bases, and 6 bases stayed unmatched. The CDR3 runs to 13 residues. Germline V gene data show CDR1 as SGHTA and CDR2 as FQGNSA. CDR3 DNA: TGTGCCAGCAGCTCTGGACAGGTTGGTGAAGCTTTCTTT. Translating gives CASSSGQVGEAFF.

CDR3 nucleotides: TGTGCCCTCCGACCGGAGTACCAAGAGACCCAGTACTTC. This sequence encodes CALRPEYQETQYF. The V gene is TRBV10-3, the J gene TRBJ2-5; D gene uncertain. The CDR3 totals 13 residues. Germline CDR1 is ENHRY and CDR2 is SYGVKD. V lost 11 bases, J lost 0 bases, and 13 bases lay in between.

The chain joins TRBV9 to TRBJ1-2; 7 positions match TRBD1. This CDR3 has 16 amino acids. Germline CDR1 reads SGDLS; CDR2 reads YYNGEE. V shed 4 bases, J shed 1 base, and the junction held 10 bases outside the gene matches. CDR3 region: CASSPDPGQFNYGYTF. The CDR3 nucleotides are TGTGCCAGCAGCCCTGACCCGGGACAGTTTAACTATGGCTACACCTTC. The variable domain in full, with the rest retrieved from reference TRBV9 and TRBJ1-2, is DSGVTQTPKHLITATGQRVTLRCSPRSGDLSVYWYQQSLDQGLQFLIQYYNGEERAKGNILERFSAQQFPDLHSELNLSSLELGDSALYFCASSPDPGQFNYGYTFGSGTRLTVV.

The V gene is TRBV7-6, the J gene TRBJ2-5; D is uncertain. The CDR3 consists of 11 residues. V gave up 5 bases and J gave up 1 base, with 2 bases separating them. Germline V gene sequence: CDR1 SGHVS, CDR2 FNYEAQ. In DNA form, the CDR3 reads TGTGCCAGCAGCCCCCAAGAGACCCAGTACTTC. It encodes CASSPQETQYF.

This chain uses TRBV7-9 with TRBJ1-2; 8 bases are shared with TRBD1. CDR3 length: 12 residues. V shed 5 bases, J shed 8 bases, and the junction held 4 bases outside the gene matches. CDR1 and CDR2 from the germline V gene are SEHNR and FQNEAQ (reference sequence). The DNA of the CDR3 is TGTGCCAGCAGCCCTGGGACAGGCGGCTACACCTTC. It yields the protein CASSPGTGGYTF.

The chain recombines TRBV3-1 (or the pseudogene TRBV3-2) with TRBJ1-2; D might be TRBD1 (5 bases). V was shortened by 0 bases and J by 2 bases, with 10 bases between the two germline ends. Germline V lookup: CDR1 LGHDT, CDR2 YNNKEL (reference sequence). There are 15 residues in the CDR3. CDR3: CASSQEGLQNYGYTF. The DNA for the CDR3 is TGTGCCAGCAGCCAAGAGGGACTACAAAACTATGGCTACACCTTC.

This chain connects TRBV19 to TRBJ1-5; D ambiguous. The V gene's germline CDR1 is LNHDA and CDR2 SQIVND (reference sequence). The CDR3 is 15 amino acids. The V gene lost 1 base and the J gene lost 0 bases, with 7 bases spanning the gap. The CDR3 sequence: CASSIVRSSNQPQHF. CDR3 nucleotides: TGTGCCAGTAGTATAGTTAGGAGTAGCAATCAGCCCCAGCATTTT.

The chain is built from TRBV6-5 and TRBJ1-2, with a tentative D call TRBD1 (5 bases). The germline V and J ends were trimmed by 2 bases and 4 bases, with 17 bases remaining between them. CDR1 is MNHEY, CDR2 SVGAGI, per germline. The CDR3 totals 16 residues. CDR3 coding DNA: TGTGCCAGCAGTTACGGGACTCTGTGGGGTAGCTATGGCTACACCTTC. Protein product: CASSYGTLWGSYGYTF.

The chain couples TRBV6-2 or TRBV6-3 to TRBJ1-1; tentatively, D is TRBD1 (5 bases). The germline V gene has CDR1 MNHEY and CDR2 SVGEGT. The length of the CDR3 is 13 residues. Trimming cost V 6 bases and J 1 base, with 9 bases left between them. CDR3 coding DNA: TGTGCCAGCAGGTACACAGGGAACACTGAAGCTTTCTTT. Translation: CASRYTGNTEAFF.

This clone was detected a few times. This chain connects TRBV12-3 or TRBV12-4 to TRBJ1-2, with TRBD1 matching over 7 bases. This CDR3 spans 13 amino acids. The junction had 9 bases not matched to a gene; V was cut back by 6 bases and J by 8 bases. The CDR3 sequence is CASSGDSRWGYTF. In nucleotides, the CDR3 is TGTGCCAGCAGCGGGGACAGCCGATGGGGCTACACCTTC.